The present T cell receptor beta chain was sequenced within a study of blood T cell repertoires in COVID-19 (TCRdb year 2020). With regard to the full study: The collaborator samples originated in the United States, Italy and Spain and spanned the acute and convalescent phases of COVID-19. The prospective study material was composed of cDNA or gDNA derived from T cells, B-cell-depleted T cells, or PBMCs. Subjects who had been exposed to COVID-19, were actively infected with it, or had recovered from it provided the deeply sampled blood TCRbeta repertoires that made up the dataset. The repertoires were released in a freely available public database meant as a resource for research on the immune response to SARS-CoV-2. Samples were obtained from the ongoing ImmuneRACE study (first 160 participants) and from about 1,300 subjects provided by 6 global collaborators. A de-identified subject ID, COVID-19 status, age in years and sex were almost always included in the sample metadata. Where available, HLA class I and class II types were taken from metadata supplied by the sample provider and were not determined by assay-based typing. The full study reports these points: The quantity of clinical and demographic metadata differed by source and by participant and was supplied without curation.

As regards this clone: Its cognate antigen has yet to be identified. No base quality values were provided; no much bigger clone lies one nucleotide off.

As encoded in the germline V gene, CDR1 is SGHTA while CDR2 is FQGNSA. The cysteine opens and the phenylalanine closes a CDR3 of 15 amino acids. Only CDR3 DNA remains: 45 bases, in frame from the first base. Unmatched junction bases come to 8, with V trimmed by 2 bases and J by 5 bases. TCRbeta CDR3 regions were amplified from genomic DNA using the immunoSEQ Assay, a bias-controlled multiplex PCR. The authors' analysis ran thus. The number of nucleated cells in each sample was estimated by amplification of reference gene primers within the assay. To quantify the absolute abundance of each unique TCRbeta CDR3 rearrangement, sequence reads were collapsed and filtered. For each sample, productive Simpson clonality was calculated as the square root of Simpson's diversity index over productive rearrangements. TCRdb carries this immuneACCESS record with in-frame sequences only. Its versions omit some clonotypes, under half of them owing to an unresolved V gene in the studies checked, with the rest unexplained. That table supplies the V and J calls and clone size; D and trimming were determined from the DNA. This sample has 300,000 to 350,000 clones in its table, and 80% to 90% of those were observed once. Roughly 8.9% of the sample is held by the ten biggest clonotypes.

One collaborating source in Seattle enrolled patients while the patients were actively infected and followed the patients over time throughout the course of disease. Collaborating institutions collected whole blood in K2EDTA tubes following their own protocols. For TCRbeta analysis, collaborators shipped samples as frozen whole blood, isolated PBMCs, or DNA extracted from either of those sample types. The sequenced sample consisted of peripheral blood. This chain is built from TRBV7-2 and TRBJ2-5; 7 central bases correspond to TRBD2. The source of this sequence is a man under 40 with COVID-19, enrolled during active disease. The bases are TGTGCCAGCAGCTTACCTGGCGGGAGAGGGGAGACCCAGTACTTC. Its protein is CASSLPGGRGETQYF.